This T cell receptor beta chain appears in the sequencing data of a study of blood T cell repertoires in COVID-19. Study as a whole: Acute and convalescent COVID-19 specimens originated in the United States, Italy and Spain. Sources were T cells, B-cell-depleted T cells, or PBMCs; the material itself was cDNA or gDNA.

V was clipped by 2 bases and J by 7 bases, with 14 bases between them. Germline V gene lookup returns CDR1 MDHEN and CDR2 SYDVKM. This CDR3 spans 15 amino acids. Per the original methods: Estimated nucleated cell counts came from reference gene primer amplification. Data came from immunoSEQ multiplex PCR; TCRdb stores just in-frame clones and leaves some out. Clone size and V and J calls were adopted from that table, with D and trimming inferred from the DNA. The sample records 450,000 or so clones, around 89% being singletons. The chain recombines TRBV28 with TRBJ2-2; perhaps TRBD2 as D (7 bases). The material sequenced was peripheral blood. This sequence was found in a woman aged 40 to 49 with COVID-19, enrolled during active disease. The CDR3 spells CASSLGGANFGELFF. CDR3 DNA: TGTGCCAGCAGTTTAGGGGGGGCCAACTTCGGGGAGCTGTTTTTT.